Listed here are 10 T cell receptor beta chains from one sample, sequenced in a study of blood T cell repertoires in COVID-19. Clones were read by immunoSEQ multiplex PCR, and TCRdb kept only the in-frame ones, dropping some. This table has fewer than 250,000 clones, roughly 89% appearing once. The sample was PBMCs or T cells enriched from blood (not recorded which). Receptors originate from a woman aged 25 to 39 with acute COVID-19.

The rearrangement joins TRBV10-3 to TRBJ2-2, with D possibly TRBD2 on 6 matching bases. The CDR3 is made up of 15 amino acids. CDR1 and CDR2 (germline): ENHRY, SYGVKD. Trimming stripped 6 bases from V and 1 base from J, with 12 bases between. DNA of the CDR3: TGTGCCATCAGCCCCGGGACTGAGAACACCGGGGAGCTGTTTTTT. As protein: CAISPGTENTGELFF.

In its sample, this clone was seen a few times. The V call is TRBV6-5, the J call TRBJ1-6; D unclear. The CDR3 sequence is 15 residues long. Germline-derived CDR1 and CDR2 are MNHEY and SVGAGI. The germline V and J ends were trimmed by 8 bases and 3 bases, with 14 bases remaining between them. CDR3 protein: CASQTGTNYNSPLHF. The CDR3 region has the DNA TGTGCCAGCCAGACCGGCACTAACTATAATTCACCCCTCCACTTT.

J is TRBJ2-5 and V is TRBV7-8; a weak D match, TRBD1 (6 bases). Germline CDR1 reads SGHVS; CDR2 reads FQNEAQ. The CDR3 loop spans 16 amino acids. With 5 bases removed from V and 5 bases from J, the gap between germline ends came to 21 bases. The CDR3 protein is CASSKQGSVPSETQYF. The CDR3 DNA follows: TGTGCCAGCAGCAAACAGGGTTCCGTACCGTCGGAGACCCAGTACTTC.

The chain combines TRBV18 with TRBJ2-5, with D maybe TRBD2 (5 bases). V lost 3 bases, J lost 0 bases, and 11 bases lay in between. Germline V gene lookup returns CDR1 KGHSH and CDR2 LQKENI. CDR3 size: 15 residues. The CDR3 bases are TGTGCCAGCTCACCGGCCGGGATATACCAAGAGACCCAGTACTTC. This gives the protein CASSPAGIYQETQYF. Filled out from reference TRBV18 and TRBJ2-5, the complete variable domain reads NAGVMQNPRHLVRRRGQEARLRCSPMKGHSHVYWYRQLPEEGLKFMVYLQKENIIDESGMPKERFSAEFPKEGPSILRIQQVVRGDSAAYFCASSPAGIYQETQYFGPGTRLLVL.

This chain joins TRBV7-9 and TRBJ2-7; perhaps TRBD1 as D (5 bases). This CDR3 region has 13 residues. In germline, CDR1 is SEHNR, CDR2 FQNEAQ (reference sequence). The V end was cut by 1 base, the J end by 5 bases, with 9 bases between. The CDR3 DNA is TGTGCCAGCAGCTTAGGGGCAGGGAACGAGCAGTACTTC. This gives the protein CASSLGAGNEQYF.

The chain recombines TRBV11-2 with TRBJ2-7; 11 bases agree with TRBD2. The CDR3 consists of 15 residues. Per germline, CDR1 SGHAT and CDR2 FQNNGV. Trimming at V came to 6 bases and at J to 3 bases, leaving 7 bases not matched to a gene. The CDR3 region is CASSSLAGGLYEQYF. The CDR3 coding sequence is TGTGCCAGCAGTTCTCTAGCGGGGGGCCTCTACGAGCAGTACTTC.

This chain joins TRBV7-8 and TRBJ1-4; weak D call: TRBD1 (5 bases). Germline values: CDR1 SGHVS, CDR2 FQNEAQ. The germline V and J ends were trimmed by 4 bases and 7 bases, with 19 bases remaining between them. The CDR3 is 16 amino acids. The CDR3 DNA is TGTGCCAGCAGCTCCCGGCAGCGGGACCGCGGTGAAAAACTGTTTTTT. It encodes CASSSRQRDRGEKLFF. Complete variable domain (other parts from reference TRBV7-8 and TRBJ1-4): GAGVSQSPRYKVAKRGQDVALRCDPISGHVSLFWYQQALGQGPEFLTYFQNEAQLDKSGLPSDRFFAERPEGSVSTLKIQRTQQEDSAVYLCASSSRQRDRGEKLFFGSGTQLSVL.

The rearrangement joins TRBV13 to TRBJ2-1; 9 bases map to TRBD1. The CDR3 covers 17 residues. After removal of 2 bases from V and 6 bases from J, the junction contained 11 bases not matched to a gene. Germline values: CDR1 PRHDT, CDR2 FYEKMQ (reference sequence). This chain's CDR3 is CASSLLLTDRGFNEQFF. In nucleotides, the CDR3 is TGTGCCAGCAGCTTATTACTTACGGACAGGGGATTCAATGAGCAGTTCTTC.

The chain combines TRBV3-1 (or the pseudogene TRBV3-2) with TRBJ1-1, with a tentative D call TRBD1 (5 bases). V lost 1 base, J lost 5 bases, and 14 bases lay in between. CDR1 is LGHDT, CDR2 YNNKEL, per germline (reference sequence). CDR3 length: 15 amino acids. The CDR3: CASSQVSRGNTEAFF. The CDR3 nucleotides read TGTGCCAGCAGCCAAGTTAGTAGGGGAAATACTGAAGCTTTCTTT.

The chain joins TRBV6-2 or TRBV6-3 to TRBJ1-1; TRBD1 aligns across 10 bases. With 1 base clipped from V and 4 bases from J, the junction kept 3 bases outside the gene matches. The germline V gene encodes CDR1 MNHEY and CDR2 SVGEGT. CDR3 length equals 15 residues. The chain's CDR3 is CASSYWGTGATEAFF. The CDR3, as DNA: TGTGCCAGCAGTTACTGGGGGACAGGGGCCACTGAAGCTTTCTTT.